The 6 T cell receptor beta chains below were found in one sample sequenced in a study of blood T cell repertoires in COVID-19. Libraries were prepared by immunoSEQ multiplex PCR; TCRdb keeps only in-frame clonotypes and omits some of them. The sample records some 150,000 clones, less than 90% being singletons. The sequenced sample consisted of PBMCs or T cells enriched from blood (not recorded which). These receptor sequences come from a human donor with acute COVID-19. The donor label of this sample is uncertain.

This chain connects TRBV5-1 to TRBJ1-4, with D maybe TRBD1 (6 bases). Germline CDR1 is SGHRS and CDR2 is YFSETQ. This CDR3 comprises 14 residues. Trimming stripped 0 bases from V and 10 bases from J, with 13 bases between. The CDR3 coding sequence is TGCGCCAGCAGCTTGGGGGCAGGGGAAGGAAAACTGTTTTTT. Amino acid sequence: CASSLGAGEGKLFF.

A note on this clone: One junction end disagrees with the germline gene, perhaps due to a read error. This chain uses TRBV6-2 or TRBV6-3 with TRBJ1-2; TRBD1 is a possible D gene (5 bases). Germline V lookup: CDR1 MNHEY, CDR2 SVGEGT. The CDR3 is 17 residues long. The CDR3 loop is CASSYSAGTTVNYGYTF. The CDR3 DNA follows: TGTGCCAGCAGCTACTCCGCAGGGACTACAGTTAACTATGGCTACACCTTC.

The chain uses TRBV7-9 and TRBJ1-4, with D possibly being TRBD1 (5 bases). This CDR3 region has 15 residues. The ends were cut back, 4 bases at V and 7 bases at J, with 16 bases in the middle. Germline CDR1 reads SEHNR; CDR2 reads FQNEAQ (reference sequence). The CDR3 sequence is CASSSGWGDTEKLFF. CDR3 DNA sequence: TGTGCCAGCAGCTCAGGTTGGGGGGATACTGAAAAACTGTTTTTT. The variable domain in full, completed from reference TRBV7-9 and TRBJ1-4, reads DTGVSQNPRHKITKRGQNVTFRCDPISEHNRLYWYRQTLGQGPEFLTYFQNEAQLEKSRLLSDRFSAERPKGSFSTLEIQRTEQGDSAMYLCASSSGWGDTEKLFFGSGTQLSVL.

The chain uses TRBV7-2 and TRBJ2-7, with 7 bases fitting TRBD2. J lost 6 bases, V lost 6 bases, and 14 bases had no gene match. The germline V gene encodes CDR1 SGHTA and CDR2 FQGNSA. The CDR3 consists of 15 residues. This CDR3 reads CASSSTSGAPGEQYF. The CDR3 DNA sequence: TGTGCCAGCAGTTCCACAAGCGGGGCCCCCGGCGAGCAGTACTTC.

This clone was seen a few times. The chain carries TRBV19 and TRBJ1-5, with TRBD1 matching 7 bases. CDR1 is LNHDA and CDR2 is SQIVND in the germline V gene (reference sequence). The junction had 6 bases not matched to a gene; V was cut back by 5 bases and J by 2 bases. This CDR3 region has 15 residues. This CDR3 reads CASSPTGVRNQPQHF. CDR3 nucleotides: TGTGCCAGTAGTCCCACAGGGGTGCGCAATCAGCCCCAGCATTTT.

The V call is TRBV6-5, the J call TRBJ2-7; D might be TRBD1 (7 bases). V was clipped by 2 bases and J by 1 base, with 12 bases between them. The CDR3 loop spans 15 amino acids. CDR1 and CDR2 (germline): MNHEY, SVGAGI. The CDR3 loop reads CASSYRGDSSYEQYF. The DNA for the CDR3 is TGTGCCAGCAGTTACAGGGGGGACAGTTCCTACGAGCAGTACTTC.